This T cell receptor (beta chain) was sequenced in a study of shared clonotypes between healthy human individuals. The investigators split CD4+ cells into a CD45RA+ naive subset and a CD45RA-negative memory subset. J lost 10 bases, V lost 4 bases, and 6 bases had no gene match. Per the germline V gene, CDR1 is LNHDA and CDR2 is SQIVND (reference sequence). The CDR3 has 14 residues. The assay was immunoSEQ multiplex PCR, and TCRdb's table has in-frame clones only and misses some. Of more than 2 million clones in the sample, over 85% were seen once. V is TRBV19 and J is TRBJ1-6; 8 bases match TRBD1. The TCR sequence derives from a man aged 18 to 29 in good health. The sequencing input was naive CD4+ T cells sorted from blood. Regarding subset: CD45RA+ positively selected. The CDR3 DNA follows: TGTGCCAGTAGTAAAGACAGGGGATGGTCACCCCTCCACTTT. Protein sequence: CASSKDRGWSPLHF.